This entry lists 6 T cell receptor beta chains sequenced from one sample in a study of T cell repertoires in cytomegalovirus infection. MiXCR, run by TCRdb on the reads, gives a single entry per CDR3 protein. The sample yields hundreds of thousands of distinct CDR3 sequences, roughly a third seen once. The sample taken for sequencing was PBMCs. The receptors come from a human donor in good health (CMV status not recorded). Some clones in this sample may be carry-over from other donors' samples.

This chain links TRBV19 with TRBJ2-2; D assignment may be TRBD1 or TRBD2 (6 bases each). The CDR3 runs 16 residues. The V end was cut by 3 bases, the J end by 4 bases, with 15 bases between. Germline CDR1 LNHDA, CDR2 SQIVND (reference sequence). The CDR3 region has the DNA TGTGCCAGTAGTATTGGAAGGACGGGGGCCACCGGGGAGCTGTTTTTT. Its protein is CASSIGRTGATGELFF. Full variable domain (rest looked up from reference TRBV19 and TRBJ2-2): DGGITQSPKYLFRKEGQNVTLSCEQNLNHDAMYWYRQDPGQGLRLIYYSQIVNDFQKGDIAEGYSVSREKKESFPLTVTSAQKNPTAFYLCASSIGRTGATGELFFGEGSRLTVL.

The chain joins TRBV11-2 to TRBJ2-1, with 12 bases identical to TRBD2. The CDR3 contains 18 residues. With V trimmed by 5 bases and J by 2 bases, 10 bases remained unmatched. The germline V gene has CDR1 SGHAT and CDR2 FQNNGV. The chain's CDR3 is CASSPAGTSGGTYNEQFF. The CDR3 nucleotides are TGTGCCAGCAGCCCGGCCGGCACTAGCGGGGGGACCTACAATGAGCAGTTCTTC.

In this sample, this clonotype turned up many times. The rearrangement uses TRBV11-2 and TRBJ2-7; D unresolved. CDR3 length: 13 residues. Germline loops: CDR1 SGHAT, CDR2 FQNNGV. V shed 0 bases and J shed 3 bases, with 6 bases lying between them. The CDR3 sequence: CASSLDGVYEQYF. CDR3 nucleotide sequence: TGTGCCAGCAGCTTAGACGGCGTCTACGAGCAGTACTTC.

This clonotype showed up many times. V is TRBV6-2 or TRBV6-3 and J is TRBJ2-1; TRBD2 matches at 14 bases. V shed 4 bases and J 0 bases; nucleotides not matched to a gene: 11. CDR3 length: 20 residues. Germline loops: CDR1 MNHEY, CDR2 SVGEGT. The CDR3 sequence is CASSSSPGLAGVSSYNEQFF. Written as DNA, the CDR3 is TGTGCCAGCAGTTCATCTCCGGGACTAGCGGGGGTGAGCTCCTACAATGAGCAGTTCTTC.

The CDR3 here is CASSLLRSGNQPQHF. The CDR3 nucleotides are TGTGCCAGCAGTTTACTACGGTCTGGCAATCAGCCCCAGCATTTT. The chain has TRBV28 and TRBJ1-5; D is ambiguous. Trimming pared 2 bases from V and 2 bases from J, leaving 10 bases between. The germline V gene encodes CDR1 MDHEN and CDR2 SYDVKM. The CDR3 extends over 15 amino acids. The full variable domain, completed using reference TRBV28 and TRBJ1-5, is DVKVTQSSRYLVKRTGEKVFLECVQDMDHENMFWYRQDPGLGLRLIYFSYDVKMKEKGDIPEGYSVSREKKERFSLILESASTNQTSMYLCASSLLRSGNQPQHFGDGTRLSIL.

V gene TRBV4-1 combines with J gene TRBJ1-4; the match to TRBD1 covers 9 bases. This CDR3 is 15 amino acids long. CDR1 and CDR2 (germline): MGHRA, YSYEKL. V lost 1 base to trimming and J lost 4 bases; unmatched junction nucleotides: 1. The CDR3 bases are TGCGCCAGCAGCCAAGGGGGACAGGGTAATGAAAAACTGTTTTTT. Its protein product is CASSQGGQGNEKLFF.